A selection of T cell receptor beta chains follows, all from one sample in a study of cytomegalovirus exposure and HLA in healthy donors. Profiled with immunoSEQ multiplex PCR; TCRdb holds only in-frame clones, not every one. Of 150,000 to 200,000 clones listed, just over 75% are singletons. Sequenced input: PBMCs. The source is a woman in her 30s in good health and CMV-seropositive. CDR3s include the opening cysteine and the closing phenylalanine or tryptophan. A clone size is listed for some rows: how often the clone was seen (once, few, many), or a class if it is expanded.

few | TRBJ2-1 | TRBV7-7 | CASSLDRDSEQFF
. | TRBJ2-1 | TRBV28 | CASSTTRLGGSRDEQFF
. | TRBJ1-5 | TRBV19 | CASSPTGGDGQPQHF
. | TRBJ2-3 | TRBV9 | CASSATLGGADTQYF
. | TRBJ2-3 | TRBV2 | CASRRGQGTTDTQYF
. | TRBJ2-1 | TRBV6-1 | CASSERTSGINEQFF
. | TRBJ1-2 | TRBV5-6 | CASSRDSYGYTF
. | TRBJ1-1 | TRBV28 | CASSWASPEAFF
once | TRBJ2-7 | TRBV27 | CASSLGQSYEQYF
. | TRBJ2-1 | TRBV11-2 | CASSLGMASGNEQFF
once | TRBJ1-5 | TRBV19 | CASQGGQTQPQHF
. | TRBJ2-3 | TRBV7-2 | CASSENLSPTDTQYF
. | TRBJ2-1 | TRBV7-6 | CASSLTGTSGYNEQFF
. | TRBJ2-1 | TRBV14 | CASSPPSGKGNEQFF
. | TRBJ2-2 | TRBV7-3 | CASSLDRATGELFF
. | TRBJ2-1 | TRBV10-3 | CAISGLAGANEQFF
few | TRBJ2-1 | TRBV27 | CASSISSYNEQFF
. | TRBJ2-3 | TRBV5-1 | CASSLVWGQTDTQYF
. | TRBJ1-4 | TRBV11-2 | CASSPIGQGTTLNEKLFF
. | TRBJ2-3 | TRBV5-1 | CASSPLGPSTDTQYF
few | TRBJ2-7 | TRBV28 | CASSTQAGIGEQYF
. | TRBJ1-2 | TRBV6-1 | CASSRDRGVGGYTF
. | TRBJ1-2 | TRBV5-8 | CASSDTGQLYGYTF
. | TRBJ1-1 | TRBV27 | CASSLDRGNTEAFF
. | TRBJ1-4 | TRBV7-9 | CASSLRTGGDEKLFF
. | TRBJ2-3 | TRBV11-3 | CASSKRSTGGEDTQYF
. | TRBJ2-5 | TRBV5-1 | CASRDSGETQYF
. | TRBJ2-7 | TRBV4-1 | CASSPGVGAVYEQYF
. | TRBJ2-7 | TRBV5-8 | CASSFISYEQYF
. | TRBJ1-2 | TRBV28 | CASSGAGTGIFGGYTF
. | TRBJ1-5 | TRBV28 | CASSLQGYSNQPQHF
. | TRBJ2-5 | TRBV7-3 | CASSLTASGQETQYF
. | TRBJ1-5 | TRBV4-3 | CASSQTGGGQPQHF
. | TRBJ1-3 | TRBV7-6 | CASSQARGSGNTIYF
. | TRBJ1-2 | TRBV28 | CASSGTAWYGYTF
. | TRBJ2-7 | TRBV9 | CASSVTGGTYEQYF
few | TRBJ1-5 | TRBV19 | CASDPDPGQSNQPQHF
. | TRBJ1-5 | TRBV28 | CASRNTRIQPQHF
. | TRBJ2-5 | TRBV19 | CASSSTGQGKETQYF
few | TRBJ1-1 | TRBV15 | CAIRTATNTEAFF
once | TRBJ2-1 | TRBV28 | CASSSAGAGGNEQFF
. | TRBJ1-2 | TRBV6-6 | CASRSGTGDYGYTF
. | TRBJ2-1 | TRBV28 | CASSSGGRDDNEQFF
. | TRBJ2-1 | TRBV29-1 | CSVGGTRDGLNEQFF
few | TRBJ1-5 | TRBV27 | CASSPGQQGQPQHF
. | TRBJ2-3 | TRBV19 | CASRRTSGTDTQYF
. | TRBJ2-7 | TRBV6-6 | CASSSSGTVPYEQYF
. | TRBJ2-5 | TRBV7-7 | CASSLAGVYQETQYF